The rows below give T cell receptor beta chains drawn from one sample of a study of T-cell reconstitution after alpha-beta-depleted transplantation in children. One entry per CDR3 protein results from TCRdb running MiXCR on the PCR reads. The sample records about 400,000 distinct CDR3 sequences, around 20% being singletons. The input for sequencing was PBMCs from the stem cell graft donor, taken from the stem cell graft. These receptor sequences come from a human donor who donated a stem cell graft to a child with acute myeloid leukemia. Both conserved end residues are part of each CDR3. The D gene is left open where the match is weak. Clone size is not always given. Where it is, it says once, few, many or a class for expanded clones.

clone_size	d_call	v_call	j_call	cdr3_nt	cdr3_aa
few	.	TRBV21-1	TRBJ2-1	TGTGCCAGCAGCGTTCCCGGGACTAGCGGGAGGGCCCCAAATGAGCAGTTCTTC	CASSVPGTSGRAPNEQFF
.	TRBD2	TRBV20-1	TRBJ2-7	TGCAGTGCTAGAGCTAAACTAGCGGGAGTTTACGAGCAGTACTTC	CSARAKLAGVYEQYF
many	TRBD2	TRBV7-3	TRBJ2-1	TGTGCCAGCAGCCCCTACCTAGCGGTTGAACCGGATGAGCAGTTCTTC	CASSPYLAVEPDEQFF
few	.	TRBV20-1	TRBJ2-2	TGCAGTGCTCGCGCGTGGGACACCGGGGAGCTGTTTTTT	CSARAWDTGELFF
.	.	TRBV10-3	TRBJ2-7	TGTGCCATCAGTGGCGGTGGGCCTAACGAGCAGTACTTC	CAISGGGPNEQYF
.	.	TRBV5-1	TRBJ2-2	TGCGCCAGCAGCCCCCGGGCGCCGACCGCGGGCACCGGGGAGCTGTTTTTT	CASSPRAPTAGTGELFF
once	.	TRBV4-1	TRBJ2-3	TGCGCCAGCAGCCAAGGAAGGGACTGGGAATACACAGATACGCAGTATTTT	CASSQGRDWEYTDTQYF
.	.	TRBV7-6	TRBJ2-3	TGTGCCAGCAGGGCCTCTAGCACAGATACGCAGTATTTT	CASRASSTDTQYF
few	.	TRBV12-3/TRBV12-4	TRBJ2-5	TGTGCCAGCAGTCCCTGGGGACTTCAAGAGACCCAGTACTTC	CASSPWGLQETQYF
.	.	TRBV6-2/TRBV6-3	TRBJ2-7	TGTGCCAGCAGTGATGGGTCGAGCTCCTACGAGCAGTACTTC	CASSDGSSSYEQYF
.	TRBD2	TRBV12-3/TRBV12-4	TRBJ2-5	TGTGCCAGCAGTTTAGTAGCGGGAGTTAGCCGAGAGACCCAGTACTTC	CASSLVAGVSRETQYF
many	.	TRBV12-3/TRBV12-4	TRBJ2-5	TGTGCCAGCAGTTTTGACGGAGAAGAGACCCAGTACTTC	CASSFDGEETQYF
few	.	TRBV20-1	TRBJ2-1	TGCAGTGCTAGCTCCTCACGGCTCTCCTACAATGAGCAGTTCTTC	CSASSSRLSYNEQFF
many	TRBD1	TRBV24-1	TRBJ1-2	TGTGCCACCAGTGACACAGGGGGTGGGACCAGTGGCTACACCTTC	CATSDTGGGTSGYTF
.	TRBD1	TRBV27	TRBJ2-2	TGTGCCAGCAGTTTCCGCAGGGGGCATAGCGGGGAGCTGTTTTTT	CASSFRRGHSGELFF
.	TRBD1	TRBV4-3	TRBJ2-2	TGCGCCAGCAGCCAACCAGGGGGCCACGGGGAGCTGTTTTTT	CASSQPGGHGELFF
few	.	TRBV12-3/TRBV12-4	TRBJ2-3	TGTGCCAGCAGTCCGCGGGACAGCGTCACAGATACGCAGTATTTT	CASSPRDSVTDTQYF
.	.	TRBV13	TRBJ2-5	TGTGCCAGCAGCCCAGACCAGGCGGAGACCCAGTACTTC	CASSPDQAETQYF
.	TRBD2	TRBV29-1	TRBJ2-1	TGCAGCGTCATACTAGCGTTCTACAATGAGCAGTTCTTC	CSVILAFYNEQFF
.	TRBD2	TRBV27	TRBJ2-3	TGTGCCAGCAGTTTATCGAGCGGGAGAAGCGACACAGATACGCAGTATTTT	CASSLSSGRSDTDTQYF
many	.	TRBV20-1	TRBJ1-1	TGCAGTGCAGCTGGGACGGACCGAAGGGAAGCTTTCTTT	CSAAGTDRREAFF
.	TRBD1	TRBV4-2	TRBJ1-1	TGTGCCAGCAGCTTCGATTACAGGGGCACTGAAGCTTTCTTT	CASSFDYRGTEAFF
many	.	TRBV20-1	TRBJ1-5	TGCAGTATCAGGACGGGAGCCGAGAATCAGCCCCAGCATTTT	CSIRTGAENQPQHF
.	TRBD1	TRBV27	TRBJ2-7	TGTGCCAGCAGTTTATCCTCGGGACAGCTCTACGAGCAGTACTTC	CASSLSSGQLYEQYF
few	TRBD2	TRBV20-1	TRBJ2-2	TGCAGTGCTAGTAAGCGGGAGCCCGGGGAGCTGTTTTTT	CSASKREPGELFF
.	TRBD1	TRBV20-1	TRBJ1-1	TGCAGTGCCTTCCCATCACAGGGGGCAATGAACACTGAAGCTTTCTTT	CSAFPSQGAMNTEAFF
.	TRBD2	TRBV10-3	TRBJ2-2	TGTGCCATCGGGATGACTAGCGCGAACACCGGGGAGCTGTTTTTT	CAIGMTSANTGELFF
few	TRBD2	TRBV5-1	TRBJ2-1	TGCGCCAGCAGCCCACCCGGGACTAGCCTTTATCCTGAGCAGTTCTTC	CASSPPGTSLYPEQFF
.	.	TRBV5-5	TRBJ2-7	TGTGCCAGCAGCTTAGAACCGGTCTACGAGCAGTACTTC	CASSLEPVYEQYF
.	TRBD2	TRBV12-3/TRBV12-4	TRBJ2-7	TGTGCCAGCAGTTTACAACTAGCGTTCAACGAGCAGTACTTC	CASSLQLAFNEQYF
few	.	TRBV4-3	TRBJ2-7	TGCGCCAGCAGCCAAGGTATGGGGGCGTTCGAGCAGTACTTC	CASSQGMGAFEQYF
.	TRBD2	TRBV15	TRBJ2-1	TGTGCCACCAGCAAATACAGCTCCGGCGGGGGTGAGCAGTTCTTC	CATSKYSSGGGEQFF
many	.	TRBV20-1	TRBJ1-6	TGCAGTGCTATACAGGGAATTCGATCACCCCTCCACTTT	CSAIQGIRSPLHF